This T cell receptor (beta chain) is drawn from a study of T cell repertoires in cytomegalovirus infection. Study-wide background: Both CMV infection and a matching HLA type were indicated by public TCR beta signatures.

Study-level points and caveats: Across the ex vivo response, the dominant clonotypes were HLA-C-restricted CMV-specific TCR beta clonotypes. CMV carriers having the relevant HLA were flagged by cumulative public TCR beta family frequency.

There are 16 residues in the CDR3. Trimming took off 0 bases at V and 6 bases at J, with 12 bases between the two ends. CDR1 and CDR2 from the germline V gene are MNHEY and SVGEGT. This clonotype was recorded a few times. Its antigen is not known. TCRdb reprocessed the reads with MiXCR, giving one entry per CDR3 protein. The repertoire consists of about 450,000 distinct CDR3 sequences, with approximately 33% occurring once and the leading ten covering approximately 15%. The sequenced sample was PBMCs. The V and J genes are TRBV6-2 or TRBV6-3 and TRBJ1-6, with a possible D match to TRBD1 (6 bases). The sequence derives from a human donor in good health (CMV status not recorded). Some clones in this sample may be carry-over from other donors' samples. The CDR3 coding sequence is TGTGCCAGCAGTTACTCCCCGGGACACCTTAATTCACCCCTCCACTTT. It specifies CASSYSPGHLNSPLHF.